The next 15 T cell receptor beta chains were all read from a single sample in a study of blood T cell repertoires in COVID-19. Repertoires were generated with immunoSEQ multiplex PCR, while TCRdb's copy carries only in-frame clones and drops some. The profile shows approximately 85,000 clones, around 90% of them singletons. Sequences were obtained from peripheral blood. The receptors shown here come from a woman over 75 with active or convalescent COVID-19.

As DNA, the CDR3 is TGTGCCAGCAGCAAAAGGACTTCCTACGAGCAGTACTTC. It yields the protein CASSKRTSYEQYF. The chain couples TRBV3-1 (or the pseudogene TRBV3-2) to TRBJ2-7; maybe TRBD2 (5 bases). V lost 5 bases to trimming and J lost 1 base, with 9 bases between them. Germline V gene lookup returns CDR1 LGHDT and CDR2 YNNKEL (reference sequence). The length of the CDR3 is 13 residues.

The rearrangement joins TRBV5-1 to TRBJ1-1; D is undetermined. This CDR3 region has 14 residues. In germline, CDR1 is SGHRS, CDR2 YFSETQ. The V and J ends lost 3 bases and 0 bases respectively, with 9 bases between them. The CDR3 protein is CASSSGSLNTEAFF. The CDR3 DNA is TGCGCCAGCAGCTCGGGATCCCTGAACACTGAAGCTTTCTTT. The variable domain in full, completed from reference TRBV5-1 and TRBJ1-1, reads KAGVTQTPRYLIKTRGQQVTLSCSPISGHRSVSWYQQTPGQGLQFLFEYFSETQRNKGNFPGRFSGRQFSNSRSEMNVSTLELGDSALYLCASSSGSLNTEAFFGQGTRLTVV.

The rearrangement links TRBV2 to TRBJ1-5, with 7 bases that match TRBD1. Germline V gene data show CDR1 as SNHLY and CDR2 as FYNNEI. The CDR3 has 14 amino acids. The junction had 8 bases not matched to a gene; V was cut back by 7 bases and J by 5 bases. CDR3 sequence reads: CASKVTGVDQPQHF. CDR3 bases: TGTGCCAGCAAGGTTACAGGGGTGGATCAGCCCCAGCATTTT.

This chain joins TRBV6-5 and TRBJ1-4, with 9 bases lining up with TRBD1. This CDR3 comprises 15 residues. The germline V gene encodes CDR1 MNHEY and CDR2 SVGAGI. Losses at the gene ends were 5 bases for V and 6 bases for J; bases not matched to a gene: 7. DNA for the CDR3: TGTGCCAGCAGTAACACCGGGACAGGGCATGAAAAACTGTTTTTT. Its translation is CASSNTGTGHEKLFF.

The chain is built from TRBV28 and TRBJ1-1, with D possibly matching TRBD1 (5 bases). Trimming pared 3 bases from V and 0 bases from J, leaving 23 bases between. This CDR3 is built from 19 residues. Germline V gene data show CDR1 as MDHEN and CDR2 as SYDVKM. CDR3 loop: CASSFLTGRGNPMNTEAFF. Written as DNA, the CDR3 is TGTGCCAGCAGTTTCTTAACCGGAAGGGGAAATCCCATGAACACTGAAGCTTTCTTT.

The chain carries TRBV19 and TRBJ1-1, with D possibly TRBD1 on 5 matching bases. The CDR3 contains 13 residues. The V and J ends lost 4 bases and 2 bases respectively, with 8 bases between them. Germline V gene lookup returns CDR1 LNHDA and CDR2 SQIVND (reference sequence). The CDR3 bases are TGTGCCAGTAGTACTACAGGAAACACTGAAGCTTTCTTT. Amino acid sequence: CASSTTGNTEAFF.

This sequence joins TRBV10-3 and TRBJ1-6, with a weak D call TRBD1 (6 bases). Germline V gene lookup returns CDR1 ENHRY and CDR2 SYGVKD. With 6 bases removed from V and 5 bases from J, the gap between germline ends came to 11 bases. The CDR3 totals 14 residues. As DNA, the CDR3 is TGTGCCATCAGACAGGGAGATGATAATTCACCCCTCCACTTT. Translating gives CAIRQGDDNSPLHF.

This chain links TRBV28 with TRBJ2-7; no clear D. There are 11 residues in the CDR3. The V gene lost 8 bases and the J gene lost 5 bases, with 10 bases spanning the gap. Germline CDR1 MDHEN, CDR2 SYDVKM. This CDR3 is CASRLTHEQYF. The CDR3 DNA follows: TGTGCCAGCCGTCTAACCCACGAGCAGTACTTC.

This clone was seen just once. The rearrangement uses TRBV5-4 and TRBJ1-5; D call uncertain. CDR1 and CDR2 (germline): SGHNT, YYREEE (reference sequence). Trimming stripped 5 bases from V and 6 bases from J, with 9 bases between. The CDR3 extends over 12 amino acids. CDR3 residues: CASSSDFQPQHF. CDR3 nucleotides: TGTGCCAGCAGTTCGGACTTTCAGCCCCAGCATTTT.

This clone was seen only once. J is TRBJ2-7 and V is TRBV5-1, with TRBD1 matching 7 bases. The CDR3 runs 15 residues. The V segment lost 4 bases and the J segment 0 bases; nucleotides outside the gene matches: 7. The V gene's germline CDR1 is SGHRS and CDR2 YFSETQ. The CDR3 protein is CASSEQGSNSYEQYF. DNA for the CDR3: TGCGCCAGCAGCGAACAGGGGTCAAACTCCTACGAGCAGTACTTC.

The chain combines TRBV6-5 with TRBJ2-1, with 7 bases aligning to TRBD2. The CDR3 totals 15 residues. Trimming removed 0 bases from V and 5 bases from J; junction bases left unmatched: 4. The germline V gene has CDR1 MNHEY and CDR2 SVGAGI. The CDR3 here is CASSYSRDYDNEQFF. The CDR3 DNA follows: TGTGCCAGCAGTTACTCCCGGGACTACGACAATGAGCAGTTCTTC.

CDR3 bases: TGTGCCAGCAGCCAGACTAGCGTCTACAATGAGCAGTTCTTC. Translating it yields CASSQTSVYNEQFF. This rearrangement joins TRBV14 to TRBJ2-1; the match to TRBD2 covers 8 bases. V lost 3 bases, J lost 3 bases, and 1 base stayed unmatched. The CDR3 runs to 14 residues. From germline, CDR1 is SGHDN and CDR2 FVKESK.

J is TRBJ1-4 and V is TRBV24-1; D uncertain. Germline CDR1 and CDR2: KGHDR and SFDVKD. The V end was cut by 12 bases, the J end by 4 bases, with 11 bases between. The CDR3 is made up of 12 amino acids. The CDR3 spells CACSRGNEKLFF. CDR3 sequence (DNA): TGTGCCTGCTCCCGGGGTAATGAAAAACTGTTTTTT.

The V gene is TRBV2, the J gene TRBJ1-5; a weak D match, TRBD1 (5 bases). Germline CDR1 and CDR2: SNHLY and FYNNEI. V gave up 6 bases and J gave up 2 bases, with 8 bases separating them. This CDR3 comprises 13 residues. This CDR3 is CASRRGGNQPQHF. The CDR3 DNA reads TGTGCCAGCAGGCGGGGGGGCAATCAGCCCCAGCATTTT.

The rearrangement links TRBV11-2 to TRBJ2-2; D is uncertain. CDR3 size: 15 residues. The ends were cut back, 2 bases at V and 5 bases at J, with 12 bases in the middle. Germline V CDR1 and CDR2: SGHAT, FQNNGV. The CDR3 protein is CASSLQGVQTGELFF. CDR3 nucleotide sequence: TGTGCCAGCAGCTTACAAGGAGTTCAGACCGGGGAGCTGTTTTTT.